This T cell receptor (beta chain) came from a study of cytomegalovirus exposure and HLA in healthy donors. Study as a whole: Later analysis reported that the approximately 110 validation repertoires shared the platform of the roughly 700 first-cohort repertoires.

General observations from the study: Specific recognition of CMV antigens was confirmed in vitro for three chains (all CMV-associated). A later analysis found first-cohort TCR clusters tended to co-occur in the 90 to 150 validation repertoires. Altogether, 150 to 200 TCR beta chains were recorded as cytomegalovirus-associated.

The data were produced by immunoSEQ multiplex PCR, yet TCRdb's version contains in-frame clones alone and is incomplete. The sample lists approximately 160,000 clones; less than 90% were seen once. Concerning this clone itself: Its antigen is still unknown.

The material sequenced was PBMCs. The origin of this receptor is a man younger than 40 in good health and CMV-seropositive.

The CDR3: CASSPRTGVTGELFF. CDR3 nucleotides: TGTGCCAGCAGCCCACGGACGGGAGTCACCGGGGAGCTGTTTTTT. The genes are TRBV7-6 and TRBJ2-2, with D maybe TRBD2 (6 bases). The V gene lost 5 bases and the J gene lost 4 bases, with 14 bases spanning the gap. From germline, CDR1 is SGHVS and CDR2 FNYEAQ. This CDR3 spans 15 amino acids.